The rows below give T cell receptor beta chains drawn from one sample of a study of blood T cell repertoires in COVID-19. Method: immunoSEQ multiplex PCR; TCRdb's copy keeps in-frame clones and lacks some. The sample comprises fewer than 350,000 clones, roughly 93% of which are singletons, and about 2.1% rests with the top ten. Sample: PBMCs or T cells enriched from blood (not recorded which). These receptors all stem from a woman aged 40 to 50 with acute COVID-19. The CDR3 runs from the conserved cysteine through the conserved F or W. Fields, in order: J gene, D gene, clone size, V gene, CDR3 DNA, CDR3 protein. The D gene is left open where the match is weak. Clone size is given for some rows only: seen once, a few or many times, or a class if the clone is expanded.

>TRBJ2-7|TRBD2|-|TRBV7-9
TGTGCCAGCAGCTTGGAGCTAGCGGGAGGGGAGCAGTACTTC
CASSLELAGGEQYF
>TRBJ1-4|-|once|TRBV2
TGTGCCAGCAGGGCACCCAGATGGGCAGCGGGAAATGAAAAACTGTTTTTT
CASRAPRWAAGNEKLFF
>TRBJ1-2|-|-|TRBV19
TGTGCCAGTAGAGGACTGTCTGGCTATGGCTACACCTTC
CASRGLSGYGYTF
>TRBJ2-7|TRBD1|-|TRBV15
TGTGCCACCAGCAGGGACAGGGCGTCCTCCTACGAGCAGTACTTC
CATSRDRASSYEQYF
>TRBJ1-6|-|-|TRBV18
TGTGCCAGCTCACGAGTGCGGGTCGGGAATTCACCCCTCCACTTT
CASSRVRVGNSPLHF
>TRBJ1-6|-|-|TRBV21-1
TGTGCCAGCAGCAAAGCTCCCGGTCCGCCGCGTTATAATTCACCCCTCCACTTT
CASSKAPGPPRYNSPLHF
>TRBJ2-7|TRBD1|-|TRBV28
TGTGCCAGCAGTTTTCCAACCGGGACAGGGGGCATCTACGAGCAGTACTTC
CASSFPTGTGGIYEQYF
>TRBJ1-6|-|-|TRBV28
TGTGCCAGCAGTTTAGCCGCGGATTCACCCCTCCACTTT
CASSLAADSPLHF
>TRBJ2-2|TRBD1|-|TRBV7-9
TGTGCCAGCAGCATCAACAGGGGGCCGGGGACCGGGGAGCTGTTTTTT
CASSINRGPGTGELFF
>TRBJ1-3|-|-|TRBV3-1/TRBV3-2
TGTGCCAGCAGCCTTTACGTTCTTAGCTCTGGAAACACCATATATTTT
CASSLYVLSSGNTIYF
>TRBJ2-7|-|-|TRBV6-4
TGTGCCAGCAGGGTGGCGGAGGTCTTCTACGAGCAGTACTTC
CASRVAEVFYEQYF
>TRBJ1-4|-|-|TRBV15
TGTGCCACCAGCAGAGATAGGCAGGTTTTCGAAAAACTGTTTTTT
CATSRDRQVFEKLFF
>TRBJ2-1|TRBD1|-|TRBV3-1/TRBV3-2
TGTGCCAGCAGCCAAGCACGGATGACAGGGAAGGGTAATGAGCAGTTCTTC
CASSQARMTGKGNEQFF
>TRBJ1-1|-|-|TRBV21-1
TGTGCCAGCAGCAAAGGGGACACCTACAACACTGAAGCTTTCTTT
CASSKGDTYNTEAFF
>TRBJ1-4|-|-|TRBV7-9
TGTGCCAGCAGCTCTAGGACAGAGTTTACCGAAAAACTGTTTTTT
CASSSRTEFTEKLFF
>TRBJ1-2|TRBD1|-|TRBV7-8
TGTGCCAGCAGCCCCCGACAGGGCCAGGTCTATGGCTACACCTTC
CASSPRQGQVYGYTF
>TRBJ2-5|-|-|TRBV27
TGTGCCAGCAGTTTTCGGAGGACGGAAGAGACCCAGTACTTC
CASSFRRTEETQYF
>TRBJ2-1|-|-|TRBV7-2
TGTGCCAGCAGCTTAGACAGGGCCTCCTACAATGAGCAGTTCTTC
CASSLDRASYNEQFF
>TRBJ2-7|-|-|TRBV11-2
TGTGCCAGCAGCTTAGCAGGGCCGGGTGAGCAGTACTTC
CASSLAGPGEQYF
>TRBJ1-2|-|-|TRBV19
TGTGCCAGTAGTCCCCCGAATCAGGGGCCGCTGTACTTC
CASSPPNQGPLYF
>TRBJ1-2|TRBD1|-|TRBV10-2
TGCGCCAGCAGTGAAAAGGGGGCGAGCGAACGGAGTGGCTACACCTTC
CASSEKGASERSGYTF
>TRBJ2-7|TRBD2|-|TRBV5-5
TGTGCCAGCAGTCCCAGAGCGGGATATTCCTACGAGCAGTACTTC
CASSPRAGYSYEQYF
>TRBJ2-3|-|-|TRBV7-8
TGTGCCAGCAGCTTAGTAGGAGGGATCGCTCGAGATACGCAGTATTTT
CASSLVGGIARDTQYF
>TRBJ1-2|-|-|TRBV7-9
TGTGCCAGCAGCTCCTATCTGGGGGGTGGCTACACCTTC
CASSSYLGGGYTF
>TRBJ2-1|TRBD2|once|TRBV7-8
TGTGCCAGCAGCCCGGGGGGGAGCGGGAGGGGTGATGAGCAGTTCTTC
CASSPGGSGRGDEQFF
>TRBJ1-5|TRBD1|-|TRBV7-6
TGTGCCAGCAGCTTAAACAGGGGTGGTTGGTGCGGCAATCAGCCCCAGCATTTT
CASSLNRGGWCGNQPQHF
>TRBJ2-2|TRBD2|-|TRBV30
TGTGCCTCCCTTAGAGCGGGAGGCAACACCGGGGAGCTGTTTTTT
CASLRAGGNTGELFF
>TRBJ2-1|-|-|TRBV27
TGTGCCAGCAGCCCACCCAGGGCCATCAATGAGCAGTTCTTC
CASSPPRAINEQFF
>TRBJ1-4|-|-|TRBV19
TGTGCCAGTAGTCCGCTCGGGGTGAGACGTAATGAAAAACTGTTTTTT
CASSPLGVRRNEKLFF
>TRBJ1-1|TRBD1|once|TRBV7-9
TGTGCCAGCAGCTTGCGCCCTGGGACAGGGAACACTGAAGCTTTCTTT
CASSLRPGTGNTEAFF
>TRBJ1-6|TRBD1|once|TRBV6-2/TRBV6-3
TGTGCCAGCAGTTACTCGAGATCCGGGACAGACCGTTCACCCCTCCACTTT
CASSYSRSGTDRSPLHF
>TRBJ2-3|-|once|TRBV12-3/TRBV12-4
TGTGCCAGCAGCTTCTCTCAGACGCAGTATTTT
CASSFSQTQYF
>TRBJ1-1|-|-|TRBV23-1
TGCGCCAGCACCACCCCTGGGGGCAGACTGAACACTGAAGCTTTCTTT
CASTTPGGRLNTEAFF
>TRBJ2-1|TRBD2|-|TRBV2
TGTGCCAGGCGGGTTTATAGCGGGAGAACTAATGAGCAGTTCTTC
CARRVYSGRTNEQFF
>TRBJ2-5|-|-|TRBV21-1
TGTGCCAGCAGCACGACAGGGGAGGGGGAGACCCAGTACTTC
CASSTTGEGETQYF
>TRBJ2-3|-|-|TRBV30
TGTGCCTGTCTAAGCGGGTCTAGCACAGATACGCAGTATTTT
CACLSGSSTDTQYF
>TRBJ2-2|-|-|TRBV3-1/TRBV3-2
TGTGCCAGCACCAGGTCCTCGAACACCGGGGAGCTGTTTTTT
CASTRSSNTGELFF
>TRBJ2-1|TRBD1|-|TRBV7-6
TGTGCCAGCAGCCCACCCGGGACAGACCACTACAATGAGCAGTTCTTC
CASSPPGTDHYNEQFF
>TRBJ1-2|TRBD1|-|TRBV12-3/TRBV12-4
TGTGCCAGCAGAAGGACAGGCGGCTATGGCTACACCTTC
CASRRTGGYGYTF
>TRBJ1-6|TRBD1|-|TRBV27
TGTGCCAGCAGCCCAAAAGGGACAGGTTATTCACCCCTCCACTTT
CASSPKGTGYSPLHF
>TRBJ2-2|-|once|TRBV19
TGTGCCAGTAGTATAGCAGGTCCTCCCCGCACCGGGGAGCTGTTTTTT
CASSIAGPPRTGELFF
>TRBJ2-1|-|few|TRBV2
TGTGCCAGCATGGGCAGCAATGAGCAGTTCTTC
CASMGSNEQFF
>TRBJ1-4|TRBD1|-|TRBV10-3
TGTGCCATCAGTGGGACAGGTGGAAGGGAAAAACTGTTTTTT
CAISGTGGREKLFF
>TRBJ1-2|-|-|TRBV19
TGTGCCGCATCGCCGCTCGACAGTCGTGGCTACACCTTC
CAASPLDSRGYTF
>TRBJ1-5|TRBD1|few|TRBV6-5
TGTGCCAGCCACACCACAGGGGACGGCAATCAGCCCCAGCATTTT
CASHTTGDGNQPQHF
>TRBJ1-1|-|once|TRBV4-1
TGCGCCAGCAGCCCATCCGGGGGGGGTACCGAAGCTTTCTTT
CASSPSGGGTEAFF
>TRBJ2-1|-|-|TRBV19
TGTGCCAGTAGTATCGGGGGAGTACCCTACAATGAGCAGTTCTTC
CASSIGGVPYNEQFF
>TRBJ2-3|TRBD2|-|TRBV3-1/TRBV3-2
TGTGCCAGCAGCCGACTCGGCGGGAGGGTGGCCCCTAGCACAGATACGCAGTATTTT
CASSRLGGRVAPSTDTQYF
>TRBJ1-2|-|-|TRBV6-5
TGTGCCAGCAGTTACTCGGCTTTCGGAGGGAGCCATGGCTACACCTTC
CASSYSAFGGSHGYTF
>TRBJ2-3|TRBD2|-|TRBV30
TGTGCCTGGAGGAGACTAGCGGGGACGGGGACAGATACGCAGTATTTT
CAWRRLAGTGTDTQYF
>TRBJ2-3|TRBD2|-|TRBV28
TGTGCCAGCAGTTCCCCCTGGGGCGGGGGGGCCGGAAACACAGATACGCAGTATTTT
CASSSPWGGGAGNTDTQYF
>TRBJ2-3|TRBD2|-|TRBV5-5
TGTGCCAGCAGTTTCACTAGCGGAATCACAGATACGCAGTATTTT
CASSFTSGITDTQYF
>TRBJ1-2|-|-|TRBV6-6
TGTGCCAGCAGTCAAACACCCATAGGTCGCGGGAACTATGGCTACACCTTC
CASSQTPIGRGNYGYTF